This entry lists 24 T cell receptor beta chains sequenced from one sample in a study of T cell repertoires in cytomegalovirus infection. Their specific antigens are unknown. Using its own MiXCR run on the reads, TCRdb lists one record per CDR3 protein. Of tens of thousands of distinct CDR3 sequences in the sample, around 20% were seen once. The sequencing used CD8+ T cells from cultured PBMCs, collected from culture after CMV antigen stimulation. These receptors came from a human donor in good health (CMV status not recorded). Some clones in this sample may be carry-over from other donors' samples.

This clonotype showed up just a few times. J is TRBJ2-7 and V is TRBV11-2; 9 bases agree with TRBD1. The germline V gene has CDR1 SGHAT and CDR2 FQNNGV. Trimming cost V 5 bases and J 3 bases; bases outside gene matches: 5. The CDR3 runs to 14 residues. The DNA of the CDR3 is TGTGCCAGCAGCCAGGGACAGGGTGGCTACGAGCAGTACTTC. Its translation: CASSQGQGGYEQYF.

The rearrangement links TRBV27 to TRBJ1-1; no clear D gene. The CDR3 length is 13 residues. V was pared by 1 base and J by 2 bases, with 5 bases between. In germline, CDR1 is MNHEY, CDR2 SMNVEV (reference sequence). CDR3 residues: CASSLYKNTEAFF. The CDR3 DNA sequence: TGTGCCAGCAGTTTATATAAAAACACTGAAGCTTTCTTT.

This clonotype was seen a few times. The J gene is TRBJ2-2, the V gene TRBV7-8; either TRBD1 or TRBD2 may supply D (5 bases each). Per germline, CDR1 SGHVS and CDR2 FQNEAQ. V shed 3 bases and J shed 4 bases, with 18 bases lying between them. CDR3 size: 17 residues. The CDR3 nucleotides read TGTGCCAGCAGCTTTTTTATAGGCCGGGACCCCACCGGGGAGCTGTTTTTT. This gives the protein CASSFFIGRDPTGELFF.

The V gene is TRBV7-9, the J gene TRBJ2-5; D remains ambiguous. The CDR3 runs to 15 residues. The V end lost 5 bases, the J end lost 0 bases, and 13 bases lay between the germline ends. Germline assignment: CDR1 SEHNR and CDR2 FQNEAQ (reference sequence). For the CDR3, the DNA is TGTGCCAGCAGCCAGGTCAGGAACTACCAAGAGACCCAGTACTTC. Amino acids: CASSQVRNYQETQYF.

This clonotype has ten or more counts. J is TRBJ2-1 and V is TRBV7-9, with 11 bases aligning to TRBD2. The V segment lost 5 bases and the J segment 0 bases; nucleotides outside the gene matches: 6. Germline V lookup: CDR1 SEHNR, CDR2 FQNEAQ (reference sequence). This CDR3 spans 17 amino acids. DNA for the CDR3: TGTGCCAGCAGCGGACTAGCGGGCGACAGCTCCTACAATGAGCAGTTCTTC. This codes for CASSGLAGDSSYNEQFF.

The V and J genes are TRBV7-9 and TRBJ1-2, with 9 nucleotides matching TRBD1. The V gene end was trimmed by 1 base and the J gene end by 6 bases; junction bases not matched to a gene: 3. From germline, CDR1 is SEHNR and CDR2 FQNEAQ (reference sequence). This CDR3 contains 14 residues. The CDR3 reads CASSLGTGGNGYTF. The CDR3 nucleotides are TGTGCCAGCAGCTTAGGAACAGGGGGCAATGGCTACACCTTC. The full variable domain, completed using reference TRBV7-9 and TRBJ1-2, is DTGVSQNPRHKITKRGQNVTFRCDPISEHNRLYWYRQTLGQGPEFLTYFQNEAQLEKSRLLSDRFSAERPKGSFSTLEIQRTEQGDSAMYLCASSLGTGGNGYTFGSGTRLTVV.

The rearrangement uses TRBV7-6 and TRBJ2-3; D remains ambiguous. Trimming cost V 1 base and J 6 bases, with 5 bases left between them. CDR3 size: 12 residues. Germline CDR1 reads SGHVS; CDR2 reads FNYEAQ. In nucleotides, the CDR3 is TGTGCCAGCAGCTTAGACGGTGATACGCAGTATTTT. It specifies CASSLDGDTQYF.

This chain uses TRBV7-9 with TRBJ2-7; no clear D gene. V gave up 5 bases and J gave up 2 bases, with 16 bases separating them. This CDR3 is 15 amino acids long. Germline CDR1 and CDR2: SEHNR and FQNEAQ (reference sequence). The CDR3, as DNA: TGTGCCAGCAGCCCCCCCGACGGACGACCCTACGAGCAGTACTTC. The encoded protein is CASSPPDGRPYEQYF.

This clonotype came up a few times. The chain uses TRBV12-3 or TRBV12-4 and TRBJ1-2; 9 nucleotides line up with TRBD1. V trimming: 4 bases; J trimming: 1 base; junction bases outside the gene matches: 4. The CDR3 length is 15 residues. The CDR3 DNA follows: TGTGCCAGCAGTTCCGGGACAGGGATTAACTATGGCTACACCTTC. Protein product: CASSSGTGINYGYTF.

J is TRBJ1-1 and V is TRBV7-9; no clear D. The CDR3 is made up of 13 amino acids. Trimming cost V 1 base and J 3 bases, with 6 bases left between them. CDR1 SEHNR and CDR2 FQNEAQ come from the germline V gene (reference sequence). The CDR3 DNA is TGTGCCAGCAGCTTAGGTATGGACACTGAAGCTTTCTTT. Translation gives CASSLGMDTEAFF.

The CDR3 sequence: CASSASGRVVETQYF. In nucleotides, the CDR3 is TGTGCCAGCAGCGCTAGCGGGAGGGTGGTAGAGACCCAGTACTTC. The chain is built from TRBV12-3 or TRBV12-4 and TRBJ2-5; 12 bases align to TRBD2. This CDR3 contains 15 residues. The V gene end was trimmed by 6 bases and the J gene end by 4 bases; junction bases not matched to a gene: 6.

This clonotype has more than one count but fewer than ten. The chain carries TRBV4-2 and TRBJ2-1; TRBD2 aligns across 11 bases. The CDR3 spans 15 residues. Germline CDR1 and CDR2: LGHNA and YNFKEQ. J lost 3 bases, V lost 4 bases, and 2 bases had no gene match. The CDR3, as DNA: TGTGCCAGCAGCCCAGGACTAGCGGGCTACAATGAGCAGTTCTTC. Protein product: CASSPGLAGYNEQFF.

This clonotype was seen a single time. V and J are TRBV7-9 and TRBJ2-7, with a tentative D call TRBD2 (6 bases). V was trimmed by 7 bases and J by 3 bases, leaving 19 bases between them. The CDR3 contains 15 residues. Germline assignment: CDR1 SEHNR and CDR2 FQNEAQ (reference sequence). The DNA of the CDR3 is TGTGCCAGCAACAACGGGGGTGGTCTAAGCTACGAGCAGTACTTC. Translation: CASNNGGGLSYEQYF. The variable domain in full, with the rest retrieved from reference TRBV7-9 and TRBJ2-7, is DTGVSQNPRHKITKRGQNVTFRCDPISEHNRLYWYRQTLGQGPEFLTYFQNEAQLEKSRLLSDRFSAERPKGSFSTLEIQRTEQGDSAMYLCASNNGGGLSYEQYFGPGTRLTVT.

This clonotype has at least ten counts. The DNA of the CDR3 is TGTGCCAGCAGTTACTCGACGGCAGGCAAAGAGACCCAGTACTTC. Residues: CASSYSTAGKETQYF. The chain is built from TRBV6-2 or TRBV6-3 and TRBJ2-5; D is uncertain. Germline CDR1 MNHEY, CDR2 SVGEGT. The CDR3 is 15 residues long. Trimming stripped 0 bases from V and 3 bases from J, with 11 bases between.

This clonotype was seen once. The gene calls are TRBV29-1 and TRBJ1-2; D gene uncertain. The germline CDR1 and CDR2 sequences are SQVTM and ANQGSEA. The V end lost 0 bases, the J end lost 0 bases, and 11 bases lay between the germline ends. There are 15 residues in the CDR3. The CDR3 spells CSVEDGQQANYGYTF. The CDR3 region has the DNA TGCAGCGTTGAAGATGGGCAACAAGCTAACTATGGCTACACCTTC. Full variable domain (remainder filled in from reference TRBV29-1 and TRBJ1-2): SAVISQKPSRDICQRGTSLTIQCQVDSQVTMMFWYRQQPGQSLTLIATANQGSEATYESGFVIDKFPISRPNLTFSTLTVSNMSPEDSSIYLCSVEDGQQANYGYTFGSGTRLTVV.

The CDR3 is CASSRTSGTDTQYF. CDR3 in DNA: TGTGCCAGCAGCCGGACTAGCGGCACAGATACGCAGTATTTT. V and J are TRBV11-3 and TRBJ2-3; TRBD2 agrees at 9 bases. The CDR3 spans 14 residues. CDR1 SGHNT and CDR2 YENEEA come from the germline V gene. The trim removed 5 bases at V and 1 base at J, leaving 1 base unmatched.

This chain links TRBV5-4 with TRBJ1-1; D is perhaps TRBD1 (5 bases). The CDR3 spans 15 residues. The V end was cut by 0 bases, the J end by 4 bases, with 13 bases between. Germline lookup yields CDR1 SGHNT and CDR2 YYREEE (reference sequence). CDR3 in amino acids: CASSLAVTGATEAFF. The CDR3 DNA follows: TGTGCCAGCAGCTTGGCAGTTACCGGGGCCACTGAAGCTTTCTTT.

The chain carries TRBV27 and TRBJ1-2; D remains ambiguous. CDR1 and CDR2 (germline): MNHEY, SMNVEV (reference sequence). Deletions cut 5 bases from V and 4 bases from J, with 20 bases between. CDR3 size: 16 residues. Here the CDR3 reads CASSNTEGRGSYGYTF. The CDR3 DNA reads as TGTGCCAGCAGTAACACAGAGGGCAGAGGTTCCTATGGCTACACCTTC.

The chain links TRBV2 to TRBJ2-3, with D perhaps matching TRBD2 (7 bases). The CDR3 contains 14 residues. Germline V gives CDR1 SNHLY, CDR2 FYNNEI. Trimming pared 0 bases from V and 4 bases from J, leaving 8 bases between. Here the CDR3 DNA reads TGTGCCAGCAGTGAAGCGGGGGGGCCAGATACGCAGTATTTT. This translates into CASSEAGGPDTQYF.

The V call is TRBV7-6, the J call TRBJ2-1, with TRBD2 identical over 14 bases. Germline CDR1 and CDR2: SGHVS and FNYEAQ. Unmatched junction bases numbered 8, after V lost 4 bases and J lost 9 bases. The CDR3 spans 16 residues. CDR3 residues: CASSSGTSGGGGEQFF. DNA for the CDR3: TGTGCCAGCAGCTCAGGGACTAGCGGGGGCGGGGGTGAGCAGTTCTTC.

The chain has TRBV6-5 and TRBJ2-1; 13 bases agree with TRBD2. This CDR3 has 16 amino acids. V shed 1 base and J 4 bases; nucleotides not matched to a gene: 1. Germline CDR1 MNHEY, CDR2 SVGAGI. CDR3 sequence: CASSYWTSGSYNEQFF. The CDR3 nucleotides read TGTGCCAGCAGTTACTGGACTAGCGGGAGTTACAATGAGCAGTTCTTC.

The V gene is TRBV14, the J gene TRBJ2-1, with TRBD2 identical over 7 bases. Germline CDR1 SGHDN, CDR2 FVKESK. The length of the CDR3 is 15 residues. Trimming took 1 base from V and 8 from J; bases not matched to a gene: 8. In DNA form, the CDR3 reads TGTGCCAGCAGCCAAGTGAGCGGGGTCATAGATGAGCAGTTCTTC. It is translated as CASSQVSGVIDEQFF. The entire variable domain, with the rest obtained from reference TRBV14 and TRBJ2-1, is as follows: EAGVTQFPSHSVIEKGQTVTLRCDPISGHDNLYWYRRVMGKEIKFLLHFVKESKQDESGMPNNRFLAERTGGTYSTLKVQPAELEDSGVYFCASSQVSGVIDEQFFGPGTRLTVL.

The sample holds a few counts of this clonotype. The V call is TRBV7-2, the J call TRBJ1-6; possibly TRBD1 for D (6 bases). This CDR3 contains 17 residues. V lost 5 bases and J 0 bases, leaving 14 bases between the germline ends. Per the germline V gene, CDR1 is SGHTA and CDR2 is FQGNSA. CDR3 DNA: TGTGCCAGCAGCCCTCTCGGAGGGGGCTCCTATAATTCACCCCTCCACTTT. Translating it yields CASSPLGGGSYNSPLHF.

The table lists this clonotype with many counts. The chain links TRBV12-3 or TRBV12-4 to TRBJ1-2, with a weak D call TRBD1 (5 bases). Trimming pared 4 bases from V and 5 bases from J, leaving 23 bases between. The CDR3 is 17 amino acids. CDR3 amino acids: CASSSGGELAGPYGYTF. Here the CDR3 DNA reads TGTGCCAGCAGTTCCGGGGGGGAGTTGGCGGGGCCTTATGGCTACACCTTC.